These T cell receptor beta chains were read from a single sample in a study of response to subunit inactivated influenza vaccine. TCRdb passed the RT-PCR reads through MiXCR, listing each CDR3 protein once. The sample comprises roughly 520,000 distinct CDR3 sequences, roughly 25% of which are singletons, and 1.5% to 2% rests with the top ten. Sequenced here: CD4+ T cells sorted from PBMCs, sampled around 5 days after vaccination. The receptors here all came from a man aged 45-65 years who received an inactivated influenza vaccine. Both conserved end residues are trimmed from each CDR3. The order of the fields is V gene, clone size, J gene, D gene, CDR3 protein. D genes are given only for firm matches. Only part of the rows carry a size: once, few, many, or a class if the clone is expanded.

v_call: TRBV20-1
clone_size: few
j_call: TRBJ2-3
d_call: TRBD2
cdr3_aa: SAPPVRLAGDTQY

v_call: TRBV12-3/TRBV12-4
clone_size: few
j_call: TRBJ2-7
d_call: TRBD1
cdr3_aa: ASSLAGGNYEQY

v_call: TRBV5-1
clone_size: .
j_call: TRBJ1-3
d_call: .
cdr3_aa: ASSVGRNSGNTIY

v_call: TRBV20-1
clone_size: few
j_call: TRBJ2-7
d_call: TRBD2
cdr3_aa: SADLPGLAYYEQY

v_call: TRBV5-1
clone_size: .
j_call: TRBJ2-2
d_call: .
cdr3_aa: ASSLVGFSTGELF

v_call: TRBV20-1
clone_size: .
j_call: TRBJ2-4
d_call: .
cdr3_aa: SASANSRAKNIQY

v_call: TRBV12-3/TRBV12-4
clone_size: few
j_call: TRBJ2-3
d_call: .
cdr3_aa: ASRPRTESTDTQY

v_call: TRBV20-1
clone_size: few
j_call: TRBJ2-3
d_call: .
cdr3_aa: SAIRGLIQY

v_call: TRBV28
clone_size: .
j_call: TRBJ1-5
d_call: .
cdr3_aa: ASSFRQPQH

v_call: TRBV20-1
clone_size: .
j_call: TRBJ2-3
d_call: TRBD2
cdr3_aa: SATRTSGTTDTQY

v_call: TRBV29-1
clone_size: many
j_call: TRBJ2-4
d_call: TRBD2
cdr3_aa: SVEVTGGGIQY

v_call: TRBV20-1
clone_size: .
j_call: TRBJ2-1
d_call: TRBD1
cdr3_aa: SARMGTEAYNEQF

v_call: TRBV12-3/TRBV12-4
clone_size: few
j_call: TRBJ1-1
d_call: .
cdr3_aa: ATIGRLNTEAF

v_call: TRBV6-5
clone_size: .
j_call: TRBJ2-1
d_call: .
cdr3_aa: ASSYGYGWEPF

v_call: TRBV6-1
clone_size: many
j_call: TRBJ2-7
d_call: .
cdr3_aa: ASSPNGGPYEQY

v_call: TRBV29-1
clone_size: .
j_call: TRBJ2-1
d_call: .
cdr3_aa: SVVRESSYNEQF

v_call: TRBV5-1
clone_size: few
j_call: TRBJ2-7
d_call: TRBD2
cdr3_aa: ASSPTSGSEYEQY

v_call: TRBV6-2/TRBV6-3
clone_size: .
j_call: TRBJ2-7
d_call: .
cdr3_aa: ASSHKKVPGNYEQY

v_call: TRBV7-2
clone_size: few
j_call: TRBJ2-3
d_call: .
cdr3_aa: ASRNARGPDTQY

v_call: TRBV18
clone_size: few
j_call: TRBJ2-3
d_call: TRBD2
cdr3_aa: ASSPIQTSGGSTDTQY

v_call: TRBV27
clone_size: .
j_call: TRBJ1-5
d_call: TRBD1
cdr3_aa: ASSPRQGDQPQH

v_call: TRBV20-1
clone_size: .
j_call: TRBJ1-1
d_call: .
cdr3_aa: SAPRDGPTEAF

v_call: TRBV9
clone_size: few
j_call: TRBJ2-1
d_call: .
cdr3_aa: ASTADISYNEQF

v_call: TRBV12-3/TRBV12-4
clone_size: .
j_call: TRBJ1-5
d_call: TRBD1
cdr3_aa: ASSQDRVSNQPQH

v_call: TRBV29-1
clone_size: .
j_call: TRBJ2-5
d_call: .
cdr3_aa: SVESGISPAETQY

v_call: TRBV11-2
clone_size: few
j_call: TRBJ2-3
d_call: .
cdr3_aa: ASSLVYPSTDTQY

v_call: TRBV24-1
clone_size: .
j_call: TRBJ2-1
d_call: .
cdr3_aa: ATSEAGRTNEQF

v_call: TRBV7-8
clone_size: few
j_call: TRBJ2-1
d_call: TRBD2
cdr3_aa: ASSLRASGGLSYNEQF

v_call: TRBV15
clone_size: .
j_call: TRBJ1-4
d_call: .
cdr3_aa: ATSRGTINNEKLF

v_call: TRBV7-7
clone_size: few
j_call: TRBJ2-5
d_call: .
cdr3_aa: ASSLVMRETQY

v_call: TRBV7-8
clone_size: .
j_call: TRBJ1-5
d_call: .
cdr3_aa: ASSLERASQPQH

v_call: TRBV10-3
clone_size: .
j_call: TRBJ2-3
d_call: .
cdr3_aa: AISESWDTQY

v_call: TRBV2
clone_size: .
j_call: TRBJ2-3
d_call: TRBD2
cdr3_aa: ACCLGRGRGSLADTQY

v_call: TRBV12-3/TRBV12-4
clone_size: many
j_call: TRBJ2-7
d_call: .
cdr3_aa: ASSRVGAGFYEQY

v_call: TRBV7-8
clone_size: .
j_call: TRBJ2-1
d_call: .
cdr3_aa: ASSPRIFNEQF

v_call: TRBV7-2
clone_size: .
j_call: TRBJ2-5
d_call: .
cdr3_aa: ASSQSIARTFGTQY

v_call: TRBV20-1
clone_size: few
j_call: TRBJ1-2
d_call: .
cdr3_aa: SARRGEANYGYT

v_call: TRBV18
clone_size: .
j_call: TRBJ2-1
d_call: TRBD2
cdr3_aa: ASSQGLAGVIEQF

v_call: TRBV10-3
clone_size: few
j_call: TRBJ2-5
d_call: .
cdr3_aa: AISETAEETQY

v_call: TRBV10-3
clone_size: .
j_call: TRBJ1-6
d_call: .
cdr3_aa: AISESPRQPLH

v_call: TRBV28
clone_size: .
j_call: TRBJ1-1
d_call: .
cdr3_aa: ASSDDTRAF

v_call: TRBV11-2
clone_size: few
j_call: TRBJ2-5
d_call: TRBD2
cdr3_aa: ASSDLGRGGLGTQY

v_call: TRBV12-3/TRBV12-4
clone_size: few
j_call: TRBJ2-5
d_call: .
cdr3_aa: ASSLGVQIFQETQY